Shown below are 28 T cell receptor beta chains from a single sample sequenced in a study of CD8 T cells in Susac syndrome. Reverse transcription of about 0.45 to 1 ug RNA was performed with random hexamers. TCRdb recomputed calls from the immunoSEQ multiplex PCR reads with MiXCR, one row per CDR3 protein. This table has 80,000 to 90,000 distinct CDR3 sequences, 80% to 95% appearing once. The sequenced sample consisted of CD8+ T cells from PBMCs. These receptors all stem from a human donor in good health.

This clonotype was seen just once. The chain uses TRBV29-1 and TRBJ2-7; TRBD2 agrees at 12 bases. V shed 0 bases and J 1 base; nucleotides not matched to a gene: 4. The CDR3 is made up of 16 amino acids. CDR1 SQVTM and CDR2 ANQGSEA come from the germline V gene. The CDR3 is CSVEEASGGASYEQYF. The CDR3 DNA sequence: TGCAGCGTTGAAGAGGCTAGCGGGGGGGCATCCTACGAGCAGTACTTC.

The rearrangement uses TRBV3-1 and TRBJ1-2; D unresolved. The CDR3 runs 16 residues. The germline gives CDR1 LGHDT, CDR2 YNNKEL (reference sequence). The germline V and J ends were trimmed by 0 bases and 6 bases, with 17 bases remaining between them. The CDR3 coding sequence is TGTGCCAGCAGCCAAGATCTCCAGGCAGGATTACATGGCTACACCTTC. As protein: CASSQDLQAGLHGYTF.

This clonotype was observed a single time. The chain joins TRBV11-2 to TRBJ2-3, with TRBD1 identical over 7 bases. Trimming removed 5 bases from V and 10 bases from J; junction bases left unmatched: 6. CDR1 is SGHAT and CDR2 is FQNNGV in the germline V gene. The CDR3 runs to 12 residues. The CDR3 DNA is TGTGCCAGCAGCCTAGGGGGCGAGGCGCAGTATTTT. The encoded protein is CASSLGGEAQYF.

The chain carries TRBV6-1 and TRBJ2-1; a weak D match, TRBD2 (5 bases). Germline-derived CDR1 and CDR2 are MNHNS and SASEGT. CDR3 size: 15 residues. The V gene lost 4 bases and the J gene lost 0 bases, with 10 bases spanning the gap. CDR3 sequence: CASSVWTDSYNEQFF. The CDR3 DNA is TGTGCCAGCAGTGTGTGGACTGACTCCTACAATGAGCAGTTCTTC.

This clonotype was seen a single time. In nucleotides, the CDR3 is TGTGCCAGCAGTTCCGGGATCGGCTACACCTTC. It translates to CASSSGIGYTF. The rearrangement links TRBV6-2 or TRBV6-3 to TRBJ1-2; D is ambiguous. In germline, CDR1 is MNHEY, CDR2 SVGEGT. The CDR3 totals 11 residues. The V gene lost 4 bases and the J gene lost 8 bases, with 8 bases spanning the gap.

The CDR3 bases are TGTGCCAGCAGCCAGGGACAGGGGGATTACGAGCAGTACTTC. It encodes CASSQGQGDYEQYF. The chain carries TRBV13 and TRBJ2-7, with TRBD1 matching over 11 bases. In germline, CDR1 is PRHDT, CDR2 FYEKMQ (reference sequence). The V and J ends lost 5 bases and 4 bases, in that order; junction bases with no gene match: 4. This CDR3 has 14 residues. The whole variable domain, filled in from reference TRBV13 and TRBJ2-7, reads AAGVIQSPRHLIKEKRETATLKCYPIPRHDTVYWYQQGPGQDPQFLISFYEKMQSDKGSIPDRFSAQQFSDYHSELNMSSLELGDSALYFCASSQGQGDYEQYFGPGTRLTVT.

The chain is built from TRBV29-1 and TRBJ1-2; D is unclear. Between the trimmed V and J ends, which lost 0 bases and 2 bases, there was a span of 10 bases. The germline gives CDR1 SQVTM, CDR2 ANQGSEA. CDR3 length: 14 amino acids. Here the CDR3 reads CSVEDRQRNYGYTF. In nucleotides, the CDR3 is TGCAGCGTTGAAGATCGTCAGAGGAACTATGGCTACACCTTC.

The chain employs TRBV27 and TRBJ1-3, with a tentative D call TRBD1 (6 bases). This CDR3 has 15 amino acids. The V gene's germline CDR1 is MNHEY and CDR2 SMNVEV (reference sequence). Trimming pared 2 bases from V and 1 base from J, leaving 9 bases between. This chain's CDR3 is CASSLKGGSGNTIYF. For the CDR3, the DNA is TGTGCCAGCAGTTTAAAGGGGGGGTCTGGAAACACCATATATTTT.

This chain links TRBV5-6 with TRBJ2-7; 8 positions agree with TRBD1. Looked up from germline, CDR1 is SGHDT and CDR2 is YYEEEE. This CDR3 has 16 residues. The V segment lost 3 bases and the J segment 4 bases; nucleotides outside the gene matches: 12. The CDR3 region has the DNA TGTGCCAGCAGCTCAACCTATAAGACAGGGGAATACGAGCAGTACTTC. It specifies CASSSTYKTGEYEQYF.

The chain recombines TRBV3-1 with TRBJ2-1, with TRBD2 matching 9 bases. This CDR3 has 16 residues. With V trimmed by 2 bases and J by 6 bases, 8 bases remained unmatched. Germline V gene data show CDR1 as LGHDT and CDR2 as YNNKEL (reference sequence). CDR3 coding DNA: TGTGCCAGCAGCCAATTACGGCGGGGGGGTCCCAATGAGCAGTTCTTC. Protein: CASSQLRRGGPNEQFF.

The CDR3 here is CASSPRWANESPLHF. Here the CDR3 DNA reads TGTGCCAGTAGTCCTAGGTGGGCGAATGAATCACCCCTCCACTTT. The chain joins TRBV19 to TRBJ1-6; D call uncertain. Germline lookup yields CDR1 LNHDA and CDR2 SQIVND (reference sequence). The V end lost 5 bases, the J end lost 10 bases, and 18 bases lay between the germline ends. The CDR3 sequence is 15 residues long.

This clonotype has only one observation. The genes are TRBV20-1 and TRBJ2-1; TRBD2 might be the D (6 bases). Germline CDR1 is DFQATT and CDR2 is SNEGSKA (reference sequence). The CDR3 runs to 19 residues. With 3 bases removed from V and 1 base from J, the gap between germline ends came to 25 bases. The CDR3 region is CSASILLASPSESYNEQFF. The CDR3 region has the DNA TGCAGTGCTAGTATTTTGCTAGCGTCCCCCTCGGAGTCCTACAATGAGCAGTTCTTC.

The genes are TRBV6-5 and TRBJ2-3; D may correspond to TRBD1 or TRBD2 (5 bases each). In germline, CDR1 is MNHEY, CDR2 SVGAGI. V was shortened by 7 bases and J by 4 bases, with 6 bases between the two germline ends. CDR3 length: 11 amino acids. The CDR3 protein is CASMGPDTQYF. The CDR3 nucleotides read TGTGCCAGCATGGGACCAGATACGCAGTATTTT.

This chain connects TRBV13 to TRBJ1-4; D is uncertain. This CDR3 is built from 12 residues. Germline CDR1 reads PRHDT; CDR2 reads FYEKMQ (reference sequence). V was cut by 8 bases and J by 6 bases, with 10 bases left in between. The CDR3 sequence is CASAGEDEKLFF. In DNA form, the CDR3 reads TGTGCCAGCGCCGGGGAAGATGAAAAACTGTTTTTT.

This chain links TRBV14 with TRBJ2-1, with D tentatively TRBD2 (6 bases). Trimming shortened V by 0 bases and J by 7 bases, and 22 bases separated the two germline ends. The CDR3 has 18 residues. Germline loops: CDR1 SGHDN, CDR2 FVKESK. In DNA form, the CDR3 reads TGTGCCAGCAGCCAAGATGGGGGGAACACCGGGACTCCAAATGAGCAGTTCTTC. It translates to CASSQDGGNTGTPNEQFF.

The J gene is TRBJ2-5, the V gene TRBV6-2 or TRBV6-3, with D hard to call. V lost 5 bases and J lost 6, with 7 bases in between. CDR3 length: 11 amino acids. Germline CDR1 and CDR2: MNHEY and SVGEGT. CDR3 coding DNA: TGTGCCAGCAGTCGGCTACAGACCCAGTACTTC. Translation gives CASSRLQTQYF.

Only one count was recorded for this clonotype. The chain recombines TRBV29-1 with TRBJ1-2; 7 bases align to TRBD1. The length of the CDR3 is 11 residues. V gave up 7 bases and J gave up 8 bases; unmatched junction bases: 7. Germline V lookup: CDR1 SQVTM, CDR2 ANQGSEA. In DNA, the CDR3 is TGCAGCGGGGGCGAGGGGGCGGGCTACACCTTC. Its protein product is CSGGEGAGYTF. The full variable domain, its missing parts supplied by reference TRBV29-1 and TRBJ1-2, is SAVISQKPSRDICQRGTSLTIQCQVDSQVTMMFWYRQQPGQSLTLIATANQGSEATYESGFVIDKFPISRPNLTFSTLTVSNMSPEDSSIYLCSGGEGAGYTFGSGTRLTVV.

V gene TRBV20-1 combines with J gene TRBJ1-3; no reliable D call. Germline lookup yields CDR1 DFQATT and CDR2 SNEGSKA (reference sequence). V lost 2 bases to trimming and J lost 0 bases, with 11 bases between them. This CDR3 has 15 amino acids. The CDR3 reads CSARRVGSSGNTIYF. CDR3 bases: TGCAGTGCTAGAAGGGTGGGAAGCTCTGGAAACACCATATATTTT.

CDR3 protein: CASSLGTVNTGELFF. The CDR3 DNA is TGTGCCAGCAGCTTGGGGACAGTGAACACCGGGGAGCTGTTTTTT. This rearrangement joins TRBV11-2 to TRBJ2-2; 7 nucleotides align to TRBD1. J lost 1 base, V lost 3 bases, and 2 bases had no gene match. In germline, CDR1 is SGHAT, CDR2 FQNNGV. This CDR3 comprises 15 residues.

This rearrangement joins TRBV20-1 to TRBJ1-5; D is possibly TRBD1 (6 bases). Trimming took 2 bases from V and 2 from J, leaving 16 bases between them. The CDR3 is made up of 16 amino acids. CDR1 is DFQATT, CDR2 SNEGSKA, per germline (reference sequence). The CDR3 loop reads CSARPGQLRGNQPQHF. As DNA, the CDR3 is TGCAGTGCTAGACCCGGACAGTTGCGGGGCAATCAGCCCCAGCATTTT.

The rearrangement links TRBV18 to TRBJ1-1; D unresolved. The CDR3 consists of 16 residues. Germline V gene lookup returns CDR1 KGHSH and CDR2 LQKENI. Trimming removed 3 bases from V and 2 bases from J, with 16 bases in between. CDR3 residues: CASSPPRVGFNTEAFF. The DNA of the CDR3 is TGTGCCAGCTCACCCCCTCGCGTGGGCTTCAACACTGAAGCTTTCTTT.

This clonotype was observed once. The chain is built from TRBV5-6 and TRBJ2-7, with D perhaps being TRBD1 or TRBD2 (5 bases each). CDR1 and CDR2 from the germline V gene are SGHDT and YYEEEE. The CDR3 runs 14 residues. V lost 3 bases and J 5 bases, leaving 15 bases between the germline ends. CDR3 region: CASSWGSLSHEQYF. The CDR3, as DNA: TGTGCCAGCAGCTGGGGGTCTTTGTCCCACGAGCAGTACTTC.

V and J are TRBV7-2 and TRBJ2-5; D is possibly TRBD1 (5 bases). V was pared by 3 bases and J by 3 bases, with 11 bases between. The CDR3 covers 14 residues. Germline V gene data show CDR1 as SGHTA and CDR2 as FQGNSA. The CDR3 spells CASSFQQDEETQYF. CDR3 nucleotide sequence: TGTGCCAGCAGCTTTCAACAGGATGAAGAGACCCAGTACTTC.

The CDR3 DNA is TGTGCCAGCAGCGACCGGGACAGGGGACAAGAGACCCAGTACTTC. Its translation: CASSDRDRGQETQYF. This chain links TRBV9 with TRBJ2-5; TRBD1 aligns across 10 bases. The J segment lost 2 bases and the V segment lost 3 bases, leaving 4 bases of the junction unmatched. This CDR3 region has 15 residues. Germline V gene sequence: CDR1 SGDLS, CDR2 YYNGEE.

The chain's CDR3 is CASSQVPGGDYEQYF. CDR3 DNA sequence: TGTGCCAGCAGCCAAGTTCCAGGGGGAGACTACGAGCAGTACTTC. The chain combines TRBV14 with TRBJ2-7; TRBD1 matches 7 bases. Trimming took 1 base from V and 3 from J; bases not matched to a gene: 6. CDR1 is SGHDN and CDR2 is FVKESK in the germline V gene. The length of the CDR3 is 15 residues. The full variable domain, completed using reference TRBV14 and TRBJ2-7, is EAGVTQFPSHSVIEKGQTVTLRCDPISGHDNLYWYRRVMGKEIKFLLHFVKESKQDESGMPNNRFLAERTGGTYSTLKVQPAELEDSGVYFCASSQVPGGDYEQYFGPGTRLTVT.

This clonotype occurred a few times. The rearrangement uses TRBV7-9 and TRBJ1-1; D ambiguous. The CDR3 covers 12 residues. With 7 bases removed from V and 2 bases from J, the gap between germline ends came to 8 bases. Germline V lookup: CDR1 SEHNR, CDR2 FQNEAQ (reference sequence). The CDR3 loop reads CASTAGNTEAFF. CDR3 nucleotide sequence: TGTGCCAGCACCGCGGGTAACACTGAAGCTTTCTTT.

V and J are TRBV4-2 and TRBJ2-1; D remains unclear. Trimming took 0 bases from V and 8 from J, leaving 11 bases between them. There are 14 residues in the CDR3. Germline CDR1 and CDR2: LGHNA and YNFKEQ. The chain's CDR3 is CASSQDFSTHEQFF. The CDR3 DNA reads TGTGCCAGCAGCCAAGATTTCTCGACCCATGAGCAGTTCTTC.

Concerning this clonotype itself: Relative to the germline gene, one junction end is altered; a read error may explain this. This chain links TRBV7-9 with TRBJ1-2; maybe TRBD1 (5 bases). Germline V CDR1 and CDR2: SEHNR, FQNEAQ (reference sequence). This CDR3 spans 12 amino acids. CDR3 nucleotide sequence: TGTGCCAGCAGCTTAGCGCTAGGGGAAGCCGCCTTC. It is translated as CASSLALGEAAF.